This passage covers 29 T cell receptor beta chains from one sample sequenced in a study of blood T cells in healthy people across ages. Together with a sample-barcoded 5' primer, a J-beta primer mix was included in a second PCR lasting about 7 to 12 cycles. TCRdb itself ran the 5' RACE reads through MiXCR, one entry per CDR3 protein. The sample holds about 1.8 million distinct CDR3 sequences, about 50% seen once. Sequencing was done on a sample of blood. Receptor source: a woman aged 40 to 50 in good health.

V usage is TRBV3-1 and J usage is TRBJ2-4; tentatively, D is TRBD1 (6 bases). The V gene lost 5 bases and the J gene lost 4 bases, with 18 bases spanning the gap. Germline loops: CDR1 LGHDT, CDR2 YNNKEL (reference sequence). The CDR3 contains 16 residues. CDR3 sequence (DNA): TGTGCCAGCAGCTCCAGGGGCATTAGCCAAAAAAACATTCAGTACTTC. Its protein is CASSSRGISQKNIQYF.

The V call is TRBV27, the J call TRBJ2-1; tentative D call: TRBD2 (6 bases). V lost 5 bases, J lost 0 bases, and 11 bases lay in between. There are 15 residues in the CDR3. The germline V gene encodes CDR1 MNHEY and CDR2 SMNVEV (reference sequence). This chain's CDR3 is CASSARLGSYNEQFF. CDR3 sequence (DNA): TGTGCCAGCAGTGCGAGACTAGGCTCCTACAATGAGCAGTTCTTC.

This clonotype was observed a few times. CDR3 coding DNA: TGTGCCAGCAGTTTACTTAAACGGGACAGAACCTCACTTTTCTATGGCTACACCTTC. It encodes CASSLLKRDRTSLFYGYTF. The V gene is TRBV27, the J gene TRBJ1-2; 7 bases map to TRBD1. Trimming removed 2 bases from V and 4 bases from J; junction bases left unmatched: 19. CDR1 and CDR2 (germline): MNHEY, SMNVEV (reference sequence). This CDR3 region has 19 residues.

In nucleotides, the CDR3 is TGTGCCAGCAGTCCGACTAGCGGGGGGGCGACCGAGCAGTACTTC. The encoded protein is CASSPTSGGATEQYF. The rearrangement uses TRBV2 and TRBJ2-7; 14 nucleotides agree with TRBD2. CDR3 length: 15 residues. From germline, CDR1 is SNHLY and CDR2 FYNNEI. V trimming: 5 bases; J trimming: 6 bases; junction bases outside the gene matches: 6.

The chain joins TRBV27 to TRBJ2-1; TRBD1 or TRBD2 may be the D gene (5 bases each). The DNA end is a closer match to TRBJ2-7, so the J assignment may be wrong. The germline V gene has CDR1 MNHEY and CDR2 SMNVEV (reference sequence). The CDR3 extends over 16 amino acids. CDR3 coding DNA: TGTGCCAGCAGTTTATGGGCAGGGACGACCTACAATGAGCAGTACTTC. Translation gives CASSLWAGTTYNEQYF.

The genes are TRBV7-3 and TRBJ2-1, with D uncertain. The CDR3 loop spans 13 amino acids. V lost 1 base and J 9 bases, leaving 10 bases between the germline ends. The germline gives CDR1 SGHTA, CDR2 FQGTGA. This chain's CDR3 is CASSLRGRREQFF. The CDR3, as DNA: TGTGCCAGCAGCTTAAGGGGAAGGCGTGAGCAGTTCTTC.

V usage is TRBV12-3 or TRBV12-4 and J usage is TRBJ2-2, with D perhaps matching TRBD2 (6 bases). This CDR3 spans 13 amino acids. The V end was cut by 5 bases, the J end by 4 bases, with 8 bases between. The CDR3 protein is CASSRDSTGELFF. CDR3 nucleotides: TGTGCCAGCAGTCGGGACTCCACCGGGGAGCTGTTTTTT.

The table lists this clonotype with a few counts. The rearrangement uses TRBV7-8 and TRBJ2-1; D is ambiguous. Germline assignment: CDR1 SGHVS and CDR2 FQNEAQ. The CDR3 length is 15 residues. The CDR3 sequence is CAISFPESLYNEQFF. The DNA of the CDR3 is TGTGCGATATCCTTTCCGGAATCCCTTTACAATGAGCAGTTCTTC. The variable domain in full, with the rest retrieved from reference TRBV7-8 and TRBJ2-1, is GAGVSQSPRYKVAKRGQDVALRCDPISGHVSLFWYQQALGQGPEFLTYFQNEAQLDKSGLPSDRFFAERPEGSVSTLKIQRTQQEDSAVYLCAISFPESLYNEQFFGPGTRLTVL.

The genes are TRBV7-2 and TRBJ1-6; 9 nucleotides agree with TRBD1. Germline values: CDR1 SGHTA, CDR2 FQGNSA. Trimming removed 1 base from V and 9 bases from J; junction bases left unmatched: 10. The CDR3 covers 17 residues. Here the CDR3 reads CASSLVGTGMSVSPLHF. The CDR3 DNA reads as TGTGCCAGCAGCTTAGTAGGGACAGGGATGTCGGTTTCACCCCTCCACTTT. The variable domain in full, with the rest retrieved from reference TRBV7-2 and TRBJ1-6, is GAGVSQSPSNKVTEKGKDVELRCDPISGHTALYWYRQSLGQGLEFLIYFQGNSAPDKSGLPSDRFSAERTGGSVSTLTIQRTQQEDSAVYLCASSLVGTGMSVSPLHFGNGTRLTVT.

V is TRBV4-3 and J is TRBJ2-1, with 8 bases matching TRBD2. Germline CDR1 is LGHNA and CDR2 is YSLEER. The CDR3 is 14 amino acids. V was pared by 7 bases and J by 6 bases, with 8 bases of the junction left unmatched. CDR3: CASMAGGAGNEQFF. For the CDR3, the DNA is TGCGCCAGCATGGCCGGGGGGGCCGGCAATGAGCAGTTCTTC.

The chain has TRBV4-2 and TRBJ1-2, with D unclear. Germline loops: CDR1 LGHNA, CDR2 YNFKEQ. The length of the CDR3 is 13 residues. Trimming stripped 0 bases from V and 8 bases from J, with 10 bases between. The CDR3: CASSQDPAGGYTF. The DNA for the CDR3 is TGTGCCAGCAGCCAAGATCCCGCTGGGGGCTACACCTTC.

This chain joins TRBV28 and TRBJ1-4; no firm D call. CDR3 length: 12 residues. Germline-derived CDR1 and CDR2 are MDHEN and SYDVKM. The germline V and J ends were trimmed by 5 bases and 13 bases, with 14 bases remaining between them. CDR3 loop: CASSAQAPRLFF. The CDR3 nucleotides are TGTGCCAGCAGTGCCCAGGCGCCTAGACTGTTTTTT.

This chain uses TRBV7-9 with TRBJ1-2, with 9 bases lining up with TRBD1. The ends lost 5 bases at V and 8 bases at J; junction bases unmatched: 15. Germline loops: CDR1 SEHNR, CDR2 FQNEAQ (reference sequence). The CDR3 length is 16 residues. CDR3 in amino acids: CASSPRTGAPTKGYTF. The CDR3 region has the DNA TGTGCCAGCAGCCCCCGGACAGGGGCGCCCACTAAGGGCTACACCTTC.

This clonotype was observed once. The CDR3 DNA sequence: TGCGCCAGCAGCTTGGGTTCAGCAGAGGGCACAGATACGCAGTATTTT. Translated, it gives CASSLGSAEGTDTQYF. This chain connects TRBV5-1 to TRBJ2-3; D remains ambiguous. CDR3 length equals 16 residues. V lost 0 bases and J 1 base, leaving 12 bases between the germline ends. Germline V gene lookup returns CDR1 SGHRS and CDR2 YFSETQ.

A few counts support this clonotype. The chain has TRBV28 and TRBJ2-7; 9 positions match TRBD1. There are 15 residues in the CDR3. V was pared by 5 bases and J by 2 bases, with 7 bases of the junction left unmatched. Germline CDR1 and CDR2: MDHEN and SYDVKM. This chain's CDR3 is CASSPDRGLTYEQYF. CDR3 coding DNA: TGTGCCAGCAGTCCAGACAGGGGGTTAACCTACGAGCAGTACTTC. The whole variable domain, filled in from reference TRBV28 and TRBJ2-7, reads DVKVTQSSRYLVKRTGEKVFLECVQDMDHENMFWYRQDPGLGLRLIYFSYDVKMKEKGDIPEGYSVSREKKERFSLILESASTNQTSMYLCASSPDRGLTYEQYFGPGTRLTVT.

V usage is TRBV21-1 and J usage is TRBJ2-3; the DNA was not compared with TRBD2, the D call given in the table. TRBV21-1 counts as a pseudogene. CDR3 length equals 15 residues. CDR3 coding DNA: TGTGCCAGCACACGGCCGGGACTAAAGACAGATACGCAGTATTTT. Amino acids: CASTRPGLKTDTQYF.

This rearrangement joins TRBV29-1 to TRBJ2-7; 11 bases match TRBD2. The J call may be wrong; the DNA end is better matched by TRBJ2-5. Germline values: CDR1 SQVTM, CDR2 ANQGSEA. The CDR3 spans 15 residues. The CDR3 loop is CSVVPLAGGLETQYF. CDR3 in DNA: TGCAGCGTTGTTCCCCTAGCGGGGGGCTTGGAGACCCAGTACTTC.

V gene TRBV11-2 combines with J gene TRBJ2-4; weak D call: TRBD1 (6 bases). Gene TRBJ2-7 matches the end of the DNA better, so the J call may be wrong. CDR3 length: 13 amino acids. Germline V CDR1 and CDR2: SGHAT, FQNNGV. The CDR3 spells CASSLSGVGEQYF. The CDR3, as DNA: TGTGCCAGCAGCTTGTCAGGGGTGGGCGAGCAGTACTTC.

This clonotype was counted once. The CDR3, as DNA: TGTGCCACCAGTGACGCCGGGACGGTGTACAATGAGCAGTTCTTC. Protein: CATSDAGTVYNEQFF. The J gene is TRBJ2-1, the V gene TRBV24-1, with D tentatively TRBD1 or TRBD2 (5 bases each). The V end lost 4 bases, the J end lost 4 bases, and 13 bases lay between the germline ends. The CDR3 has 15 amino acids. In germline, CDR1 is KGHDR, CDR2 SFDVKD.

CDR3: CSAIDPGQRSYEQYF. DNA of the CDR3: TGCAGTGCTATTGATCCGGGACAGCGATCCTACGAGCAGTACTTC. This chain connects TRBV20-1 to TRBJ2-7; the match to TRBD1 covers 7 bases. Germline lookup yields CDR1 DFQATT and CDR2 SNEGSKA (reference sequence). This CDR3 contains 15 residues. V trimming: 4 bases; J trimming: 1 base; junction bases outside the gene matches: 10.

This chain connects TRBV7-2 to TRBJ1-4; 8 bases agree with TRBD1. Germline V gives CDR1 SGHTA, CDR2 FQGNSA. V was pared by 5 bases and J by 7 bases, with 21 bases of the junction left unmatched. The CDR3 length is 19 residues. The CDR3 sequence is CASSTRQGARGTVGEKLFF. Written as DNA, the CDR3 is TGTGCCAGCAGCACCCGGCAGGGGGCACGCGGGACCGTGGGTGAAAAACTGTTTTTT. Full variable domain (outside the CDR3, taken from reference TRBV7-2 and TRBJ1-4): GAGVSQSPSNKVTEKGKDVELRCDPISGHTALYWYRQSLGQGLEFLIYFQGNSAPDKSGLPSDRFSAERTGGSVSTLTIQRTQQEDSAVYLCASSTRQGARGTVGEKLFFGSGTQLSVL.

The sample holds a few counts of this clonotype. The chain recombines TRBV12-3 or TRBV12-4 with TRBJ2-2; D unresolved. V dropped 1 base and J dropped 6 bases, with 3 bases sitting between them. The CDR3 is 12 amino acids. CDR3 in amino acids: CASSLVAGELFF. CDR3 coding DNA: TGTGCCAGCAGTTTAGTCGCCGGGGAGCTGTTTTTT.

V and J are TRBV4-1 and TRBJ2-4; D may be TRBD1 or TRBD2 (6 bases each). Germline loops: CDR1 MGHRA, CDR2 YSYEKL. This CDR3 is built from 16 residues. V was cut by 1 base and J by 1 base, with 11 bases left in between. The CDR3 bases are TGCGCCAGCAGCCAAGTAGGGGGGAACGCCAAAAACATTCAGTACTTC. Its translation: CASSQVGGNAKNIQYF.

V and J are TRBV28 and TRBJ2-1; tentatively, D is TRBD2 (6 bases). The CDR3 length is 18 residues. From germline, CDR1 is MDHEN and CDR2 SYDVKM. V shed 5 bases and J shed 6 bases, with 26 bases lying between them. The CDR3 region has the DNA TGTGCCAGCAGTCCCGGGGGTCTGGGGAGCAGACACCGCAATGAGCAGTTCTTC. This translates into CASSPGGLGSRHRNEQFF.

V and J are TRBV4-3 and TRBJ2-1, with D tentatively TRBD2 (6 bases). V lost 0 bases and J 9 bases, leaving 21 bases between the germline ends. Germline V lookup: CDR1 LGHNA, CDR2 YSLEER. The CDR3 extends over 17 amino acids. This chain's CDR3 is CASSQDGAGRGHSEQFF. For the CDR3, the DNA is TGCGCCAGCAGCCAAGATGGGGCAGGGCGGGGCCATAGTGAGCAGTTCTTC.

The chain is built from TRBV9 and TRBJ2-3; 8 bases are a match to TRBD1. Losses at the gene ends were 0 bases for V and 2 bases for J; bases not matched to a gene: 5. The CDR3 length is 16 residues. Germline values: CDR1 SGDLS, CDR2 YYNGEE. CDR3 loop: CASSVEPGGNTDTQYF. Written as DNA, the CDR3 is TGTGCCAGCAGCGTAGAGCCAGGGGGCAACACAGATACGCAGTATTTT.

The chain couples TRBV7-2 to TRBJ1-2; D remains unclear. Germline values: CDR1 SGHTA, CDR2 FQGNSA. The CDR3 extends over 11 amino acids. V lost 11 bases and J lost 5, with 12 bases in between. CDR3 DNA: TGTGCCCACAGAACGGATTATGGCTACACCTTC. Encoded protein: CAHRTDYGYTF.

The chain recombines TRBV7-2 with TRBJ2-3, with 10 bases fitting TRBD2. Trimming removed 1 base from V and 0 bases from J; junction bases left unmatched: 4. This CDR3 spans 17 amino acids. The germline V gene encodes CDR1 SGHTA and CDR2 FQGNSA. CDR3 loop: CASSLVSGGASTDTQYF. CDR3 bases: TGTGCCAGCAGCTTAGTAAGCGGGGGGGCCAGCACAGATACGCAGTATTTT.

The CDR3 protein is CSASVGSKADTQYF. The CDR3 region has the DNA TGCAGTGCTAGTGTTGGGTCAAAGGCAGATACGCAGTATTTT. The chain is built from TRBV20-1 and TRBJ2-3; D is uncertain. The CDR3 spans 14 residues. Between the trimmed V and J ends, which lost 3 bases and 4 bases, there was a span of 14 bases. Germline V gene lookup returns CDR1 DFQATT and CDR2 SNEGSKA (reference sequence).